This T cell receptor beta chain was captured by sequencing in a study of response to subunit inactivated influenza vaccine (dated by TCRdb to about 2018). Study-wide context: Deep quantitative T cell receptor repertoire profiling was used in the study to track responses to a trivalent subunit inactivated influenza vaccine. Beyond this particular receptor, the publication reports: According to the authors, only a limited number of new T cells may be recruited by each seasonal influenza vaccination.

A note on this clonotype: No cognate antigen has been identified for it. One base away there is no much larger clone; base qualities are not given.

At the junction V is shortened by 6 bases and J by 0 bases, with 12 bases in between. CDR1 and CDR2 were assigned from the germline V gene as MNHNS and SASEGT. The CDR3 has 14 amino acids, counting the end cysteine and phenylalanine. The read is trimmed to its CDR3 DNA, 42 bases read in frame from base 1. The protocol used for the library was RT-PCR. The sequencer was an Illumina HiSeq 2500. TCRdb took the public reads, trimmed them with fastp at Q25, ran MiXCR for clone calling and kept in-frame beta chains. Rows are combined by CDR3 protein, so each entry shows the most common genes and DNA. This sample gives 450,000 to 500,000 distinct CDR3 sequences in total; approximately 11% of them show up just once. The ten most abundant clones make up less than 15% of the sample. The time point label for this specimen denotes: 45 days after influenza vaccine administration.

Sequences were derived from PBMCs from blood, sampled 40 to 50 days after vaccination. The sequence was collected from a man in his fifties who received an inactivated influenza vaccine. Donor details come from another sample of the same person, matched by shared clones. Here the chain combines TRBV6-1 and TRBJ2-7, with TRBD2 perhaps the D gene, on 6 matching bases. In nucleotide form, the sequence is TGTGCCAGCAGGTGGTCGGGAGACTCCTACGAGCAGTACTTC. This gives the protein CASRWSGDSYEQYF.